This T cell receptor beta chain originates from a study of early T cells in non-severe SARS-CoV-2 infection (dated by TCRdb to about 2021). Broadly, across the study: TCR sequencing used bulk RNA from unsorted whole blood, so alpha and beta chains could not be paired. What the study reported, not specific to this receptor: VDJdb matching was skewed toward anti-spike CD8 responses and likely underestimated virus-specific expansions, missing private and CD4 specificities.

A case-control design nested within a healthcare worker cohort in London, UK, was used, with weekly nasopharyngeal swab PCR tests and blood sampling performed. Healthcare workers were recruited during the week of the UK lockdown, between 23 and 31 March 2020, and followed weekly for up to about 15 weeks. To prepare the library, 5' RACE was applied. The reads were generated on a NextSeq 500. Unique molecular identifiers were attached to individual cDNA molecules in the TCR library protocol so that sequencing error and PCR bias could be corrected. Sequencing covered both TCR alpha and beta chains, and within each sample the abundances of alpha and beta sequences were tightly co-correlated. Under the source paper's analysis protocol: V gene, J gene and CDR3 annotation of TCR sequences was performed with Decombinator V4. TCRs were defined as expanded if a significant change between any two time points was detected under a Poisson model with p below 0.0001. TCR abundances were normalised to the total number of TCRs sequenced per sample and expressed as counts per million. VDJdb, accessed 1 November 2021, was searched for CMV, EBV and SARS-CoV-2 annotated TCRs, excluding TCRs annotated for multiple antigens. The raw public data were reprocessed by TCRdb itself: fastp quality trimming at Q25, MiXCR clonotype calling, in-frame beta chains only. Identical CDR3 protein sequences are pooled into one entry, listed with their most common genes and DNA. TCRdb, rather than the study authors, made the V and J calls. In this sample the table shows 68,000 or so distinct CDR3 sequences, approximately 10% of which occur a single time. The ten largest clonotypes hold around 6.4% of the sample.

This clonotype came up a few times. It lacks a known antigen. Base qualities were left out, and no much larger clone turns up one base away. The material sequenced was whole blood. The source of this sequence is an adult who was a healthcare worker with PCR-confirmed SARS-CoV-2 infection or an uninfected control (not recorded which).

The nucleotide sequence reads as follows: TGTGCCAGCAGCCCGCAGGGGAGTCTCTACAATGAGCAGTTCTTC. Its translation reads: CASSPQGSLYNEQFF. Recombination joined TRBV7-9 with TRBJ2-1, and perhaps TRBD1 as D gene, on 6 matching bases. V drops 5 bases and J drops 3 bases, leaving 14 bases in between. CDR1 and CDR2 are read off the germline V gene (reference sequence) as SEHNR and FQNEAQ. The CDR3 runs 15 residues from the cysteine to the phenylalanine. CDR3 DNA is the only sequence kept; it has 45 bases, read in frame from the first base. This CDR3, with the reference TRBV7-9 and TRBJ2-1 proteins standing in past its ends, gives the full variable domain DTGVSQNPRHKITKRGQNVTFRCDPISEHNRLYWYRQTLGQGPEFLTYFQNEAQLEKSRLLSDRFSAERPKGSFSTLEIQRTEQGDSAMYLCASSPQGSLYNEQFFGPGTRLTVL.